The 13 T cell receptor beta chains in this list originate from one sample, sequenced in a study of blood T cells in healthy people across ages. The use of a sample-barcoded 5' primer and a J-beta primer mix characterized a second PCR of about 7 to 12 cycles. Each CDR3 protein gets one entry after TCRdb re-called the 5' RACE reads with MiXCR. The data show around 1,700,000 distinct CDR3 sequences, 28% seen once. Specimen: blood. These receptors all stem from a woman aged 25 to 39 in good health.

This clonotype was counted many times. The chain uses TRBV29-1 and TRBJ1-1; D is unresolved. In germline, CDR1 is SQVTM, CDR2 ANQGSEA. This CDR3 is 15 amino acids long. V lost 2 bases to trimming and J lost 0 bases, with 13 bases between them. The CDR3 bases are TGCAGCGTTGAACCCAGGTTGCGGGTGAACACTGAAGCTTTCTTT. Amino acids: CSVEPRLRVNTEAFF.

Worth noting for this clonotype: This may be a read error: a much more frequent sequence differs by one nucleotide. The rearrangement uses TRBV12-3 or TRBV12-4 and TRBJ1-2, with a possible D match to TRBD1 (5 bases). The CDR3 covers 16 residues. The CDR3 protein is CASSLAGTGGSDGYIF. CDR3 nucleotides: TGTGCCAGCAGTTTAGCGGGGACGGGGGGTAGCGATGGCTACATCTTC.

V gene TRBV6-1 combines with J gene TRBJ1-2; the match to TRBD1 covers 7 bases. The CDR3 totals 15 residues. Trimming at V came to 1 base and at J to 7 bases, leaving 9 bases not matched to a gene. The germline V gene encodes CDR1 MNHNS and CDR2 SASEGT. The CDR3 reads CASSEGRGRCSGYTF. DNA of the CDR3: TGTGCCAGCAGTGAAGGGAGGGGGCGATGTTCTGGCTACACCTTC.

V is TRBV6-5 and J is TRBJ2-4; no firm D call. The CDR3 is 14 residues long. Germline V gene lookup returns CDR1 MNHEY and CDR2 SVGAGI. V was trimmed by 6 bases and J by 0 bases, leaving 9 bases between them. The CDR3 DNA reads TGTGCCAGCAGGCCGAAGATAGCCAAAAACATTCAGTACTTC. As protein: CASRPKIAKNIQYF.

This clonotype was picked up a small number of times. The V and J genes are TRBV3-1 and TRBJ2-1; TRBD2 matches 10 bases. This CDR3 spans 16 amino acids. With 4 bases clipped from V and 4 bases from J, the junction kept 7 bases outside the gene matches. Germline V gene sequence: CDR1 LGHDT, CDR2 YNNKEL (reference sequence). This CDR3 is CASSPTILAGYNEQFF. In nucleotides, the CDR3 is TGTGCCAGCAGCCCAACAATACTAGCGGGGTACAATGAGCAGTTCTTC.

This clonotype showed up many times. V and J are TRBV7-2 and TRBJ2-1; a weak D match, TRBD1 (5 bases). CDR1 is SGHTA, CDR2 FQGNSA, per germline. The V and J ends lost 1 base and 2 bases respectively, with 15 bases between them. The CDR3 runs to 17 residues. CDR3 DNA sequence: TGTGCCAGCAGCTTAGTTTCTGGGCAGGGCCCCTACAATGAGCAGTTCTTC. Translating it yields CASSLVSGQGPYNEQFF.

The chain has TRBV5-1 and TRBJ2-7; 8 nucleotides align to TRBD2. Per the germline V gene, CDR1 is SGHRS and CDR2 is YFSETQ. The CDR3 is 16 amino acids. Unmatched junction bases numbered 14, after V lost 0 bases and J lost 9 bases. In nucleotides, the CDR3 is TGCGCCAGCAGCTTGGATACGGGGGGGCGTCTAAGTTGGCAGTACTTC. Protein product: CASSLDTGGRLSWQYF.

J is TRBJ2-1 and V is TRBV12-3 or TRBV12-4, with 8 bases lining up with TRBD1. Germline trimming cut 6 bases from V and 10 bases from J; bases unmatched to any gene: 11. The CDR3 spans 14 residues. The CDR3 sequence: CASRFGQGSFEQFF. CDR3 sequence (DNA): TGTGCCAGCAGATTCGGACAGGGAAGTTTCGAGCAGTTCTTC.

The chain employs TRBV24-1 and TRBJ2-3; 12 bases fit TRBD2. Germline CDR1 reads KGHDR; CDR2 reads SFDVKD. CDR3 length: 17 amino acids. J was trimmed by 4 bases and V by 3 bases; bases with no gene match: 7. CDR3 sequence (DNA): TGTGCCACCAGTGATCCCGCTAGCGGGGGGGCCTCAGATACGCAGTATTTT. This sequence encodes CATSDPASGGASDTQYF.

The chain links TRBV24-1 to TRBJ1-5; D possibly corresponds to TRBD1 (5 bases). Germline loops: CDR1 KGHDR, CDR2 SFDVKD. Trimming pared 5 bases from V and 1 base from J, leaving 14 bases between. The CDR3 length is 16 residues. CDR3 bases: TGTGCCACCAGTGGGACCTCTCGGGGGAGCAATCAGCCCCAGCATTTT. Amino acid sequence: CATSGTSRGSNQPQHF.

The gene calls are TRBV19 and TRBJ2-7; D assignment may be TRBD1 or TRBD2 (5 bases each). V was pared by 3 bases and J by 2 bases, with 17 bases between. Germline V gene data show CDR1 as LNHDA and CDR2 as SQIVND (reference sequence). CDR3 length equals 16 residues. The CDR3 sequence: CASSMTPGTGTYEQYF. In nucleotides, the CDR3 is TGTGCCAGTAGTATGACCCCCGGGACGGGAACCTACGAGCAGTACTTC. The entire variable domain, with the rest obtained from reference TRBV19 and TRBJ2-7, is as follows: DGGITQSPKYLFRKEGQNVTLSCEQNLNHDAMYWYRQDPGQGLRLIYYSQIVNDFQKGDIAEGYSVSREKKESFPLTVTSAQKNPTAFYLCASSMTPGTGTYEQYFGPGTRLTVT.

The chain carries TRBV12-3 or TRBV12-4 and TRBJ2-3, with D unresolved. V was shortened by 3 bases and J by 5 bases, with 9 bases between the two germline ends. There are 13 residues in the CDR3. CDR3 sequence: CASSFRERDTQYF. In DNA form, the CDR3 reads TGTGCCAGCAGTTTCAGAGAGAGAGATACGCAGTATTTT.

In the case of this clonotype: The junction differs from germline at one of its ends, possibly a read error. The chain combines TRBV24-1 with TRBJ2-1; TRBD2 agrees at 7 bases. Germline lookup yields CDR1 KGHDR and CDR2 SFDVKD. The CDR3 has 20 residues. The CDR3 reads CAASDSKPARSGTHYNEQFF. DNA of the CDR3: TGTGCCGCCAGTGATTCGAAACCAGCTCGAAGCGGGACCCATTACAATGAGCAGTTCTTC.